These T cell receptor beta chains were read from a single sample in a study of somatic mutations in cytotoxic T cells in rheumatoid arthritis. Measured with immunoSEQ multiplex PCR; TCRdb has only the in-frame clones, and not every one. The sample consists of fewer than 30,000 clones, more than 75% of them appearing once. The sample comprised CD8+ T cells sorted from blood. These receptors were taken from a man between 50 and 59 years old in good health. Both conserved end residues are trimmed from each CDR3.

TRBV6-1	TRBJ1-1	ASGRRGAGTEAF
TRBV27	TRBJ2-7	ASSPPGEQY
TRBV2	TRBJ2-6	ASKGRTGTSSGANVLT
TRBV9	TRBJ1-2	ASRVEGRGRGYT
TRBV6-1	TRBJ2-7	ASSELGLQHEQY
TRBV27	TRBJ2-7	ASSEGHIQY
TRBV18	TRBJ2-7	ASSLVGSSADEQY
TRBV2	TRBJ1-3	ASIGTGTSGNTIY
TRBV27	TRBJ1-5	ASSLGDVNQPQH
TRBV7-9	TRBJ2-2	ASKGTPNTGELF
TRBV7-9	TRBJ1-4	ASSFRQGTNEKLF
TRBV27	TRBJ1-1	ASKYGNTEAF
TRBV5-1	TRBJ1-2	ASSLAPRTPGYT
TRBV14	TRBJ1-2	ASSHWDRDDYNYGYT
TRBV6-1	TRBJ2-3	ASSEALGAGARDTQY
TRBV20-1	TRBJ2-4	SARGSD
TRBV2	TRBJ1-6	ASRRSGGGSSPLH
TRBV6-5	TRBJ1-2	ASSDSYGYT
TRBV5-6	TRBJ2-1	ASSLQWASGSSYNEQF
TRBV10-3	TRBJ1-2	AIRDRTGRHGYT
TRBV5-6	TRBJ2-3	ASSRNLGQRTDTQY
TRBV5-1	TRBJ2-1	AMVGGRADEQF
TRBV7-9	TRBJ1-1	ASRTGAEAF
TRBV6-5	TRBJ1-2	ASSYSPEWTDLGYT
TRBV6-4	TRBJ2-3	ASSESSGGSTDTQY
TRBV29-1	TRBJ1-1	SARTGVNTEAF
TRBV6-5	TRBJ2-5	ASSYGREETQY
TRBV7-9	TRBJ2-7	ASSFGAAYEQY
TRBV6-4	TRBJ1-5	ASSEGYSNQPQH
TRBV9	TRBJ1-1	ASSQGYEAF
TRBV15	TRBJ2-5	ATSRIAGPGETQY
TRBV6-1	TRBJ2-5	ASRAIRETQY
TRBV10-2	TRBJ1-2	ASSDSPQPNYGYT
TRBV5-8	TRBJ2-3	ASSLVSDTQY
TRBV4-1	TRBJ2-3	ASSQDQRDWGKDTQY
TRBV6-6	TRBJ1-1	ASSSMQGGTEAF
TRBV7-6	TRBJ2-1	ASSPLVGRINEQF
TRBV5-1	TRBJ2-3	ASSLAGLGSPDTQY
TRBV4-1	TRBJ1-2	ASSQEAAGTLYGYT
TRBV5-1	TRBJ1-5	ASSTTGGYNQPQH
TRBV13	TRBJ2-3	ASSSPTGSNTDTQY
TRBV29-1	TRBJ2-1	SVGGLAGVDYNEQF
TRBV6-5	TRBJ1-2	ASSSLRQAIYGYT
TRBV29-1	TRBJ1-1	SVAVATEAF
TRBV6-6	TRBJ2-1	ATTRDRGLDNEQF
TRBV5-6	TRBJ1-3	ASSHPAGRSGNTIY
TRBV6-1	TRBJ1-2	ASSEWLGESGYT
TRBV19	TRBJ1-1	ASSVYGLHQGNTEAF
TRBV5-1	TRBJ2-2	ASSVTQTAPGAGELF
TRBV5-5	TRBJ2-5	ASSLDWIDQETQY
TRBV4-2	TRBJ2-5	ASSQALVRQGALVEQY
TRBV11-2	TRBJ2-5	ASSLWAGETQY
TRBV6-1	TRBJ1-5	ASSEASTRGLQPQH
TRBV9	TRBJ2-6	ASYGTGASSGANVLT
TRBV19	TRBJ2-7	ASSIRTSGYEQY
TRBV5-6	TRBJ2-1	ASSLSGRGEQF
TRBV10-1	TRBJ2-3	ASSELVLGTTDTQY
TRBV6-1	TRBJ2-3	ASSESAVLGPDTQY